The entry below gives a single TCR beta chain sequence along with its context. The antigen it binds to is not known. Base qualities are not recorded, but no much larger clone differs from it by a single base. Libraries were constructed by the immunoSEQ multiplex PCR assay. This is the immuneACCESS table as TCRdb keeps it, with only in-frame sequences that have V and J called. A part of the clones is gone; compared with another copy, unresolved V genes explain less than half, and the rest is unexplained. Across this sample there are 400,000 to 450,000 clones, with around nine tenths seen only once. More than 6% of the sample belongs to the ten largest clones. This specimen comes from a study of control samples from healthy donors and cancer patients (dated by TCRdb to between 2020 and 2021). This receptor was identified in a man aged 35-49 years with head and neck cancer. Input material: PBMCs.

The encoded CDR3 is CASSSPPGTGYNEQFF. The DNA reads as follows: TGTGCCAGCAGCTCCCCACCCGGGACAGGGTACAATGAGCAGTTCTTC. The sequence joins TRBV7-9 to TRBJ2-1, with 9 middle bases fitting TRBD1. CDR3 length: 16 amino acids, cysteine to phenylalanine. Only the CDR3 region is kept as DNA, spanning 48 bases read in frame from base 1. As encoded in the germline V gene (reference sequence), CDR1 is SEHNR while CDR2 is FQNEAQ. Here V drops 4 bases and J drops 4 bases, and the junction holds 8 bases not matched to any gene.